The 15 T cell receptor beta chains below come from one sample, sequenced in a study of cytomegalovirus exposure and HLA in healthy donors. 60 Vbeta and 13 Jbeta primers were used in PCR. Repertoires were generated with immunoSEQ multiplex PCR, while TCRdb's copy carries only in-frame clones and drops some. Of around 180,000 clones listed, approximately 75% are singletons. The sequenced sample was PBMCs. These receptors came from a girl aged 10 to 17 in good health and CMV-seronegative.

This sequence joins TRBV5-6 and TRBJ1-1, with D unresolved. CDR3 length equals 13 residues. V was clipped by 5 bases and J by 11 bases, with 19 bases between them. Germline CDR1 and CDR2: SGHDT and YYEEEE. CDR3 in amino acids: CASRKTQRREAFF. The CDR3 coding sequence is TGTGCCAGCAGAAAGACACAGCGAAGGGAGGCTTTCTTT.

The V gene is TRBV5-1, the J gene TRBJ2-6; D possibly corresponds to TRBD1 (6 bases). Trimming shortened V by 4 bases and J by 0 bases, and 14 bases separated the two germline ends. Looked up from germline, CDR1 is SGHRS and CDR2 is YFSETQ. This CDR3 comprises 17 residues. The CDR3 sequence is CASSMGHINSGANVLTF. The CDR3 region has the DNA TGCGCCAGCAGCATGGGACACATAAACTCTGGGGCCAACGTCCTGACTTTC.

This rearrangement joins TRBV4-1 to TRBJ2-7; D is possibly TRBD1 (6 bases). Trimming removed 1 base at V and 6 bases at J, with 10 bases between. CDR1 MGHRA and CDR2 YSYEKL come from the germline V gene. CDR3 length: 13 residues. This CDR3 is CASSQVYRVEQYF. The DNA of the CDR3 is TGCGCCAGCAGCCAAGTATACAGGGTCGAGCAGTACTTC.

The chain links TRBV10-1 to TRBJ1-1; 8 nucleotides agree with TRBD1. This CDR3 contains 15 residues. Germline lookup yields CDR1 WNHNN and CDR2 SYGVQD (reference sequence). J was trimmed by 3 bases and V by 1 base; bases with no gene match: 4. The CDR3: CASSELAGGYTEAFF. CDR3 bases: TGCGCCAGCAGTGAGTTAGCAGGGGGCTACACTGAAGCTTTCTTT.

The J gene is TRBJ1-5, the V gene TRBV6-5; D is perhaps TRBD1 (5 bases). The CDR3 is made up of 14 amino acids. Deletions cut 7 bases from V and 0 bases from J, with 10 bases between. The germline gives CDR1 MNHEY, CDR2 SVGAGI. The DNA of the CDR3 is TGTGCCAGCAACCCGACAGATAGCAATCAGCCCCAGCATTTT. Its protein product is CASNPTDSNQPQHF.

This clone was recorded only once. CDR3 bases: TGTGCCAGCAGCTCGATTTGGACAGAGAGCTCTGGAAACACCATATATTTT. Protein sequence: CASSSIWTESSGNTIYF. The J gene is TRBJ1-3, the V gene TRBV7-9; weak D call: TRBD1 (6 bases). Per the germline V gene, CDR1 is SEHNR and CDR2 is FQNEAQ (reference sequence). Trimming stripped 4 bases from V and 0 bases from J, with 16 bases between. CDR3 length: 17 amino acids.

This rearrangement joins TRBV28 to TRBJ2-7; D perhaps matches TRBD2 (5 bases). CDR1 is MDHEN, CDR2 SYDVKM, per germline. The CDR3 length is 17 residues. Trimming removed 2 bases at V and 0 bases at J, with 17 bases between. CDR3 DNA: TGTGCCAGCAGTTTACGCGAATGGTGGGAGAACTCCTACGAGCAGTACTTC. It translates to CASSLREWWENSYEQYF.

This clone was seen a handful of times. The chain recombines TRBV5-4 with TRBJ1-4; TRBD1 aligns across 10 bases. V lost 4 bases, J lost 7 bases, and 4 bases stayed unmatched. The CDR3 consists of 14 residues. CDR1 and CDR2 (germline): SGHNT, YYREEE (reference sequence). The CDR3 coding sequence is TGTGCCAGCAGCCAGGACAGGGGGATTGAAAAACTGTTTTTT. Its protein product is CASSQDRGIEKLFF.

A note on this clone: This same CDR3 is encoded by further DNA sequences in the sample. CDR3 sequence (DNA): TGTGCCAGCAGTAGGGATCCGGGAGAGGATACGCAGTATTTT. Translation: CASSRDPGEDTQYF. This rearrangement joins TRBV6-5 to TRBJ2-3; maybe TRBD2 (6 bases). Deletions cut 5 bases from V and 6 bases from J, with 15 bases between. The CDR3 spans 14 residues. Germline loops: CDR1 MNHEY, CDR2 SVGAGI.

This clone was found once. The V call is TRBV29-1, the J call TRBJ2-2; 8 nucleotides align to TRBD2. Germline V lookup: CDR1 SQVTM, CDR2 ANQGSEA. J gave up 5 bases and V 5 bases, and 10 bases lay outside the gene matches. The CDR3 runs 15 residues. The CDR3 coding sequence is TGCAGCGTTCGGGAGGGTTTGGCGGGGACCGGGGAGCTGTTTTTT. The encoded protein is CSVREGLAGTGELFF.

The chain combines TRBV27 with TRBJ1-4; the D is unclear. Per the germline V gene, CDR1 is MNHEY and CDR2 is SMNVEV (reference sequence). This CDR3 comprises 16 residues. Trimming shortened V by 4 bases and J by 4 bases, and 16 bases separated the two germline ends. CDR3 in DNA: TGTGCCAGCAGTTCCTTTGCGGCCGGCCTTAATGAAAAACTGTTTTTT. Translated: CASSSFAAGLNEKLFF. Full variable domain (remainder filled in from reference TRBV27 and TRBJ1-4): EAQVTQNPRYLITVTGKKLTVTCSQNMNHEYMSWYRQDPGLGLRQIYYSMNVEVTDKGDVPEGYKVSRKEKRNFPLILESPSPNQTSLYFCASSSFAAGLNEKLFFGSGTQLSVL.

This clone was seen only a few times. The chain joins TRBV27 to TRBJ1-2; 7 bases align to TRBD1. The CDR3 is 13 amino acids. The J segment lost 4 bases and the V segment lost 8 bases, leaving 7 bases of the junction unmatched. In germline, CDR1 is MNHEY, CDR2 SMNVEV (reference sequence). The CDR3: CASGKQGSYGYTF. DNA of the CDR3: TGTGCCAGCGGGAAACAGGGGTCCTATGGCTACACCTTC.

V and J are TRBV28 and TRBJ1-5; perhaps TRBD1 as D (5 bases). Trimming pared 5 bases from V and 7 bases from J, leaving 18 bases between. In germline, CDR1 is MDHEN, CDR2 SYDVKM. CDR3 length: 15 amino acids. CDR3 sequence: CASSDYGGIWQPQHF. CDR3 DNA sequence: TGTGCCAGCAGTGACTACGGGGGTATCTGGCAGCCCCAGCATTTT.

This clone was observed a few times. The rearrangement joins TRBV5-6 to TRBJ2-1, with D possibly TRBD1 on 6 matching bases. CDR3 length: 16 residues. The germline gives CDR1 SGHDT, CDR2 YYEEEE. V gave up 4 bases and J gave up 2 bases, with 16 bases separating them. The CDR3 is CASSLGTSPAYNEQFF. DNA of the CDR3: TGTGCCAGCAGCCTTGGGACATCTCCCGCCTACAATGAGCAGTTCTTC.

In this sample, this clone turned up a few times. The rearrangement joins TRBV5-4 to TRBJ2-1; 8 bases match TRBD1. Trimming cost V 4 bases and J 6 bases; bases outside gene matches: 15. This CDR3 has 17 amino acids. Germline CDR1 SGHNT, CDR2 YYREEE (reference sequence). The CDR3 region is CASSARGRMGKGNEQFF. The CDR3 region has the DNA TGTGCCAGCAGCGCCAGGGGGCGAATGGGTAAGGGCAATGAGCAGTTCTTC.